This T cell receptor (beta chain) comes out of a study of shared clonotypes between healthy human individuals. As for the study in general: Aged 18 to 49, the donors were two women and a few men.

Selected positively for CCR7 and CD45RO-negative, naive CD8 cells excluded terminally differentiated effector memory CD45RA+ cells. Measured with immunoSEQ multiplex PCR; TCRdb has only the in-frame clones, and not every one. The repertoire consists of under 600,000 clones, with about 98% occurring once and the leading ten covering approximately 0.3%. This CDR3 region has 15 residues. Between the trimmed V and J ends, which lost 5 bases and 0 bases, there was a span of 11 bases. From germline, CDR1 is SGHNT and CDR2 YYREEE (reference sequence). This clone was found once. This chain uses TRBV5-4 with TRBJ2-2; D perhaps matches TRBD2 (6 bases). The specimen sequenced was naive CD8+ T cells sorted from blood. The receptor comes from a young man in good health. CDR3 sequence (DNA): TGTGCCAGCAGGAGAGCGGGTGCGAACACCGGGGAGCTGTTTTTT. Its translation: CASRRAGANTGELFF.